The 25 T cell receptor beta chains below come from one sample, sequenced in a study of cytomegalovirus exposure and HLA in healthy donors. The study ran its PCR with 60 Vbeta and 13 Jbeta primers. Some clones are missing from TCRdb's copy, which holds only in-frame ones; the method was immunoSEQ multiplex PCR. The sample lists some 180,000 clones; around 80% were seen once. The sequencing sample was made of PBMCs. The receptors derive from a man aged 35-49 years in good health and CMV-seropositive.

This clone was observed once. The rearrangement joins TRBV5-1 to TRBJ2-1; 9 nucleotides align to TRBD2. Germline CDR1 SGHRS, CDR2 YFSETQ. This CDR3 is built from 17 residues. The trim removed 0 bases at V and 5 bases at J, leaving 9 bases unmatched. CDR3 in amino acids: CASSLGSSGSSNNEQFF. The CDR3 DNA reads TGCGCCAGCAGCTTGGGCAGTAGCGGGAGTTCTAACAATGAGCAGTTCTTC. The full variable domain, in which reference TRBV5-1 and TRBJ2-1 provide the parts outside the CDR3, is KAGVTQTPRYLIKTRGQQVTLSCSPISGHRSVSWYQQTPGQGLQFLFEYFSETQRNKGNFPGRFSGRQFSNSRSEMNVSTLELGDSALYLCASSLGSSGSSNNEQFFGPGTRLTVL.

This clone was seen once. The chain uses TRBV4-1 and TRBJ2-7; D remains ambiguous. Trimming removed 3 bases at V and 1 base at J, with 16 bases between. CDR3 length: 16 residues. Germline CDR1 and CDR2: MGHRA and YSYEKL. CDR3 in amino acids: CASSHHTVTPSYEQYF. The CDR3 nucleotides are TGCGCCAGCAGCCATCATACAGTGACCCCATCCTACGAGCAGTACTTC.

This chain links TRBV5-1 with TRBJ2-1; D is undetermined. V was shortened by 0 bases and J by 0 bases, with 7 bases between the two germline ends. CDR1 is SGHRS, CDR2 YFSETQ, per germline. The CDR3 is 15 residues long. The CDR3 region is CASSLGPSSYNEQFF. CDR3 sequence (DNA): TGCGCCAGCAGCTTGGGCCCGAGCTCCTACAATGAGCAGTTCTTC.

The chain is built from TRBV5-8 and TRBJ1-1, with D possibly TRBD1 on 5 matching bases. Germline V gene sequence: CDR1 SGHTS, CDR2 YDEGEE. Trimming removed 0 bases at V and 12 bases at J, with 12 bases between. This CDR3 is built from 12 residues. The CDR3 region has the DNA TGTGCCAGCAGCTTGGATGCGGGGGTAACTTTCTTT. Translating gives CASSLDAGVTFF. The whole variable domain, filled in from reference TRBV5-8 and TRBJ1-1, reads EAGVTQSPTHLIKTRGQQATLRCSPISGHTSVYWYQQALGLGLQFLLWYDEGEERNRGNFPPRFSGRQFPNYSSELNVNALELEDSALYLCASSLDAGVTFFGQGTRLTVV.

The V call is TRBV28, the J call TRBJ2-5; D may be TRBD2 (5 bases). The CDR3 has 12 residues. The V gene lost 6 bases and the J gene lost 4 bases, with 9 bases spanning the gap. The germline CDR1 and CDR2 sequences are MDHEN and SYDVKM. The CDR3 DNA reads as TGTGCCAGCAGCCTTCGGGGAGAGACCCAGTACTTC. This sequence encodes CASSLRGETQYF.

J is TRBJ2-1 and V is TRBV9, with TRBD2 matching 9 bases. The CDR3 spans 17 residues. The junction had 4 bases not matched to a gene; V was cut back by 0 bases and J by 0 bases. The germline gives CDR1 SGDLS, CDR2 YYNGEE. The CDR3 spells CASSVGLAGSSYNEQFF. CDR3 in DNA: TGTGCCAGCAGCGTAGGGCTAGCGGGGAGCTCCTACAATGAGCAGTTCTTC.

This sequence joins TRBV7-3 and TRBJ1-1; no definite D call. Trimming removed 1 base at V and 6 bases at J, with 9 bases between. The germline CDR1 and CDR2 sequences are SGHTA and FQGTGA. The CDR3 has 13 amino acids. CDR3 nucleotide sequence: TGTGCCAGCAGCTTAATTCAGGCTTCTGAAGCTTTCTTT. As protein: CASSLIQASEAFF.

This clone was detected only a few times. This chain links TRBV7-3 with TRBJ2-6; TRBD1 agrees at 9 bases. The CDR3 is 17 amino acids. Germline-derived CDR1 and CDR2 are SGHTA and FQGTGA. Losses at the gene ends were 1 base for V and 4 bases for J; bases not matched to a gene: 5. CDR3 protein: CASSLRPQGAGANVLTF. The DNA for the CDR3 is TGTGCCAGCAGCTTAAGACCACAGGGGGCCGGGGCCAACGTCCTGACTTTC.

The gene calls are TRBV28 and TRBJ2-5, with a possible D match to TRBD2 (5 bases). Trimming took off 6 bases at V and 2 bases at J, with 16 bases between the two ends. The CDR3 is 15 residues long. Germline CDR1 is MDHEN and CDR2 is SYDVKM. The CDR3 DNA is TGTGCCAGCAGACCAACCGCCGGGATTCAAGAGACCCAGTACTTC. It encodes CASRPTAGIQETQYF.

The chain joins TRBV2 to TRBJ2-7; 9 bases agree with TRBD2. The V gene's germline CDR1 is SNHLY and CDR2 FYNNEI. With V trimmed by 6 bases and J by 2 bases, 8 bases remained unmatched. This CDR3 is 15 amino acids long. CDR3 in DNA: TGTGCCAGCAGGGAGACTAGCGGAGTTACCTACGAGCAGTACTTC. Protein sequence: CASRETSGVTYEQYF.

This sequence joins TRBV7-2 and TRBJ2-7, with D possibly matching TRBD2 (6 bases). The CDR3 runs 13 residues. V gave up 6 bases and J gave up 5 bases, with 14 bases separating them. The germline V gene has CDR1 SGHTA and CDR2 FQGNSA. CDR3 in amino acids: CASRGRSRNEQYF. The CDR3 DNA sequence: TGTGCCAGCAGGGGGAGGAGTAGGAACGAGCAGTACTTC. Complete variable domain (other parts from reference TRBV7-2 and TRBJ2-7): GAGVSQSPSNKVTEKGKDVELRCDPISGHTALYWYRQSLGQGLEFLIYFQGNSAPDKSGLPSDRFSAERTGGSVSTLTIQRTQQEDSAVYLCASRGRSRNEQYFGPGTRLTVT.

The V gene is TRBV19, the J gene TRBJ1-1; D is possibly TRBD1 (5 bases). Germline CDR1 LNHDA, CDR2 SQIVND (reference sequence). This CDR3 spans 12 amino acids. The V end was cut by 5 bases, the J end by 6 bases, with 10 bases between. CDR3 sequence: CASSVRQSEAFF. The CDR3, as DNA: TGTGCCAGTAGTGTACGACAGTCTGAAGCTTTCTTT.

This clone was found a few times. The identical CDR3 is also encoded by other nucleotide sequences in the sample. The chain couples TRBV28 to TRBJ1-5; D remains unclear. The CDR3 covers 11 residues. Trimming removed 3 bases from V and 8 bases from J, with 5 bases in between. The germline V gene encodes CDR1 MDHEN and CDR2 SYDVKM. CDR3 amino acids: CASSFPEPQHF. CDR3 sequence (DNA): TGTGCCAGCAGTTTTCCCGAGCCCCAGCATTTT.

This rearrangement joins TRBV4-1 to TRBJ2-1; 8 bases are shared with TRBD2. The germline CDR1 and CDR2 sequences are MGHRA and YSYEKL. The CDR3 loop spans 16 amino acids. The V and J ends lost 3 bases and 5 bases, in that order; junction bases with no gene match: 9. CDR3 loop: CASSQALLAEDNEQFF. As DNA, the CDR3 is TGCGCCAGCAGCCAGGCCCTACTAGCGGAAGACAATGAGCAGTTCTTC.

The rearrangement links TRBV7-3 to TRBJ2-1; 7 bases map to TRBD1. The J segment lost 0 bases and the V segment lost 5 bases, leaving 7 bases of the junction unmatched. The length of the CDR3 is 16 residues. The germline gives CDR1 SGHTA, CDR2 FQGTGA. The CDR3 coding sequence is TGTGCCAGCAGCCGGGACAGCCAGAGCTCCTACAATGAGCAGTTCTTC. Protein sequence: CASSRDSQSSYNEQFF.

The chain joins TRBV11-2 to TRBJ2-3, with a weak D call TRBD2 (5 bases). Per the germline V gene, CDR1 is SGHAT and CDR2 is FQNNGV. The CDR3 loop spans 13 amino acids. Trimming left V 6 bases short and J 2 bases short, with 9 bases between. The CDR3 sequence: CASSSVNTDTQYF. The DNA of the CDR3 is TGTGCCAGCAGTAGCGTTAACACAGATACGCAGTATTTT.

The chain couples TRBV30 to TRBJ2-2; possible D gene TRBD2, 7 bases. The V and J ends lost 3 bases and 9 bases respectively, with 17 bases between them. The length of the CDR3 is 14 residues. Germline-derived CDR1 and CDR2 are GTSNPN and SVGIG (reference sequence). CDR3 coding DNA: TGTGCCTGGAGGCTCGGGGGGCGAACCCGGGAGCTGTTTTTT. Its translation: CAWRLGGRTRELFF.

The V call is TRBV7-9, the J call TRBJ2-3; the D is unclear. Trimming took 5 bases from V and 3 from J, leaving 3 bases between them. The CDR3 loop spans 11 amino acids. The germline CDR1 and CDR2 sequences are SEHNR and FQNEAQ (reference sequence). CDR3 DNA: TGTGCCAGCAGCACTACAGATACGCAGTATTTT. Translated, it gives CASSTTDTQYF.

The gene calls are TRBV5-1 and TRBJ1-6; TRBD1 might be the D (5 bases). The CDR3 is 18 residues long. V lost 4 bases to trimming and J lost 2 bases, with 19 bases between them. Germline loops: CDR1 SGHRS, CDR2 YFSETQ. The CDR3 DNA follows: TGCGCCAGCAGCCCCACAAGAGCCGACAGTACCTATAATTCACCCCTCCACTTT. Translating gives CASSPTRADSTYNSPLHF. The variable domain in full, completed from reference TRBV5-1 and TRBJ1-6, reads KAGVTQTPRYLIKTRGQQVTLSCSPISGHRSVSWYQQTPGQGLQFLFEYFSETQRNKGNFPGRFSGRQFSNSRSEMNVSTLELGDSALYLCASSPTRADSTYNSPLHFGNGTRLTVT.

The chain employs TRBV7-6 and TRBJ2-2; 10 nucleotides align to TRBD2. Germline trimming cut 2 bases from V and 5 bases from J; bases unmatched to any gene: 8. Looked up from germline, CDR1 is SGHVS and CDR2 is FNYEAQ. The CDR3 has 17 residues. CDR3 region: CASSLFGAGGNTGELFF. The CDR3 region has the DNA TGTGCCAGCAGCTTATTCGGAGCGGGAGGGAATACCGGGGAGCTGTTTTTT.

The chain recombines TRBV19 with TRBJ2-5, with 7 nucleotides matching TRBD1. Germline CDR1 is LNHDA and CDR2 is SQIVND (reference sequence). Losses at the gene ends were 5 bases for V and 9 bases for J; bases not matched to a gene: 9. This CDR3 spans 13 amino acids. The CDR3 is CASSVYRDSPQYF. The CDR3 DNA reads as TGTGCCAGTAGTGTTTACCGGGACAGCCCCCAGTACTTC.

V usage is TRBV27 and J usage is TRBJ1-3; D gene ambiguous. Germline V gives CDR1 MNHEY, CDR2 SMNVEV (reference sequence). V dropped 8 bases and J dropped 4 bases, with 9 bases sitting between them. This CDR3 has 12 amino acids. CDR3 DNA sequence: TGTGCCAGCCGGGGATCAGGAAACACCATATATTTT. As protein: CASRGSGNTIYF.

A few counts support this clone. The rearrangement uses TRBV5-1 and TRBJ2-7, with 8 bases aligning to TRBD2. V dropped 2 bases and J dropped 2; count of bases not matched to a gene: 6. The CDR3 loop spans 15 amino acids. Germline CDR1 reads SGHRS; CDR2 reads YFSETQ. CDR3 nucleotides: TGCGCCAGCAGCTTAGGTACTAGCGGACCCTACGAGCAGTACTTC. This encodes CASSLGTSGPYEQYF. Full variable domain (rest looked up from reference TRBV5-1 and TRBJ2-7): KAGVTQTPRYLIKTRGQQVTLSCSPISGHRSVSWYQQTPGQGLQFLFEYFSETQRNKGNFPGRFSGRQFSNSRSEMNVSTLELGDSALYLCASSLGTSGPYEQYFGPGTRLTVT.

This sequence joins TRBV15 and TRBJ2-7; TRBD1 matches 9 bases. The V segment lost 3 bases and the J segment 2 bases; nucleotides outside the gene matches: 8. Germline V gene sequence: CDR1 LNHNV, CDR2 YYDKDF (reference sequence). CDR3 length: 16 amino acids. The CDR3 coding sequence is TGTGCCACCAGCAGCGCCGGGACAGGGTCGACCTACGAGCAGTACTTC. As protein: CATSSAGTGSTYEQYF.

The chain carries TRBV11-2 and TRBJ1-4; 7 bases align to TRBD1. The CDR3 has 15 residues. Trimming cost V 4 bases and J 5 bases; bases outside gene matches: 7. The germline V gene encodes CDR1 SGHAT and CDR2 FQNNGV. The CDR3 bases are TGTGCCAGCAGCTCGAGACAGGGTAAAAATGAAAAACTGTTTTTT. Protein: CASSSRQGKNEKLFF.